These 27 T cell receptor beta chains originate from one sample sequenced in a study of blood T cells in healthy people across ages. Primers used in a second PCR of about 6 to 11 cycles were a sample-barcoded 5' primer and a J-beta primer mix. TCRdb independently ran MiXCR on the 5' RACE reads; one entry per CDR3 protein. The sample consists of about 1.1 million distinct CDR3 sequences, 35% to 40% of them appearing once. The source material was blood. The receptors were sampled from a man between 18 and 29 years old in good health.

This clonotype appeared a single time. The CDR3 loop is CASSLYTGTAYEQYF. The CDR3 DNA follows: TGTGCCAGCAGCCTTTATACCGGGACAGCCTACGAGCAGTACTTC. J is TRBJ2-7 and V is TRBV3-1, with 7 bases fitting TRBD1. With V trimmed by 4 bases and J by 2 bases, 8 bases remained unmatched. CDR1 and CDR2 from the germline V gene are LGHDT and YNNKEL (reference sequence). This CDR3 region has 15 residues.

The chain recombines TRBV6-5 with TRBJ1-2; D gene uncertain. Germline assignment: CDR1 MNHEY and CDR2 SVGAGI. V was trimmed by 7 bases and J by 0 bases, leaving 15 bases between them. This CDR3 has 15 residues. DNA of the CDR3: TGTGCCAGCACTCGTCATGGACCAGCTAACTATGGCTACACCTTC. The encoded protein is CASTRHGPANYGYTF.

This clonotype was recorded a few times. The V and J genes are TRBV12-5 and TRBJ2-3, with TRBD2 matching 7 bases. Germline CDR1 and CDR2: LGHNT and FRNRAP. CDR3 length equals 16 residues. V was pared by 7 bases and J by 4 bases, with 14 bases of the junction left unmatched. The CDR3 DNA is TGTGCTAGTGCCCTCGGGGGGAAGAAGGAAGCAGATACGCAGTATTTT. Its protein is CASALGGKKEADTQYF.

The chain's CDR3 is CASSQGGGSYEQYF. DNA of the CDR3: TGTGCCAGCAGCCAAGGTGGTGGGAGCTACGAGCAGTACTTC. The chain employs TRBV4-2 and TRBJ2-7, with D maybe TRBD2 (5 bases). There are 14 residues in the CDR3. V shed 1 base and J shed 3 bases, with 10 bases lying between them. Germline CDR1 and CDR2: LGHNA and YNFKEQ.

The chain links TRBV15 to TRBJ2-5; D is possibly TRBD1 (5 bases). The end of the DNA fits TRBJ2-7 better, so the J call may be wrong. The germline V gene encodes CDR1 LNHNV and CDR2 YYDKDF (reference sequence). The CDR3 has 13 amino acids. The CDR3 reads CATKWGGRYEQYF. The CDR3 nucleotides are TGTGCCACCAAATGGGGCGGCCGCTACGAGCAGTACTTC.

V is TRBV20-1 and J is TRBJ1-1, with a possible D match to TRBD1 (5 bases). CDR3 size: 15 residues. Germline values: CDR1 DFQATT, CDR2 SNEGSKA (reference sequence). V lost 4 bases and J 7 bases, leaving 22 bases between the germline ends. The CDR3 region is CSATPGTDSASEAFF. CDR3 DNA: TGCAGTGCTACCCCCGGTACCGACAGCGCAAGTGAAGCTTTCTTT.

This chain joins TRBV21-1 and TRBJ2-7; no check of the table's D call, TRBD2, against the DNA was made. TRBV21-1 is assigned pseudogene status. The CDR3 has 18 amino acids. This chain's CDR3 is CASSKAHQTEKAHSEQYF. The CDR3 nucleotides read TGTGCCAGCAGCAAAGCCCACCAAACAGAAAAGGCCCACAGTGAGCAGTACTTC.

The genes are TRBV4-2 and TRBJ2-2; D is unresolved. The germline V and J ends were trimmed by 4 bases and 3 bases, with 9 bases remaining between them. Per the germline V gene, CDR1 is LGHNA and CDR2 is YNFKEQ. CDR3 length: 14 amino acids. CDR3 in amino acids: CASSPTEHTGELFF. CDR3 coding DNA: TGTGCCAGCAGCCCGACCGAACACACCGGGGAGCTGTTTTTT.

This clonotype was counted many times. V usage is TRBV12-3 or TRBV12-4 and J usage is TRBJ2-1; TRBD2 matches at 10 bases. Unmatched junction bases numbered 8, after V lost 6 bases and J lost 6 bases. The CDR3 is 15 amino acids. CDR3 coding DNA: TGTGCCAGCAGCCTTACTAGCGGGGTAGGCAATGAGCAGTTCTTC. Its protein product is CASSLTSGVGNEQFF.

There are a few counts of this clonotype. V is TRBV25-1 and J is TRBJ2-7; 10 bases match TRBD2. Per the germline V gene, CDR1 is MGHDK and CDR2 is SYGVNS. The ends lost 3 bases at V and 7 bases at J; junction bases unmatched: 6. This CDR3 has 14 residues. Written as DNA, the CDR3 is TGTGCCAGCAGTGATCTAGCGGGGGACAATGAGCAGTACTTC. Amino acid sequence: CASSDLAGDNEQYF.

V gene TRBV5-8 combines with J gene TRBJ1-6; 7 bases fit TRBD1. The length of the CDR3 is 18 residues. The V segment lost 4 bases and the J segment 2 bases; nucleotides outside the gene matches: 12. Germline V gene lookup returns CDR1 SGHTS and CDR2 YDEGEE. The CDR3 bases are TGTGCCAGCAGCCACGGACAGGCTCGCGCTACCTATAATTCACCCCTCCACTTT. Protein sequence: CASSHGQARATYNSPLHF.

The chain carries TRBV9 and TRBJ1-2; TRBD1 is a possible D gene (6 bases). Trimming removed 7 bases from V and 4 bases from J, with 17 bases in between. CDR3 length: 14 residues. Germline CDR1 reads SGDLS; CDR2 reads YYNGEE. The CDR3 loop reads CASGAHGTIYGYTF. As DNA, the CDR3 is TGTGCCAGCGGCGCCCACGGGACAATCTATGGCTACACCTTC.

The gene calls are TRBV27 and TRBJ2-2; D call uncertain. The germline V gene encodes CDR1 MNHEY and CDR2 SMNVEV (reference sequence). This CDR3 has 13 amino acids. Trimming removed 3 bases from V and 4 bases from J, with 6 bases in between. CDR3 coding DNA: TGTGCCAGCAGTTTGGCGGTCACCGGGGAGCTGTTTTTT. Amino acid sequence: CASSLAVTGELFF.

The gene calls are TRBV7-2 and TRBJ1-2; unclear D gene. V lost 5 bases and J lost 0, with 10 bases in between. CDR1 and CDR2 (germline): SGHTA, FQGNSA. This CDR3 has 14 residues. CDR3 sequence: CASSERRTNYGYTF. In nucleotides, the CDR3 is TGTGCCAGCAGCGAACGAAGGACTAACTATGGCTACACCTTC.

The chain carries TRBV4-1 and TRBJ1-2; possibly TRBD1 for D (5 bases). Germline V lookup: CDR1 MGHRA, CDR2 YSYEKL. The CDR3 totals 15 residues. V lost 1 base, J lost 2 bases, and 11 bases lay in between. In DNA form, the CDR3 reads TGCGCCAGCAGCCAAGGACCCGACAGCAACTATGGCTACACCTTC. This encodes CASSQGPDSNYGYTF.

There are a few counts of this clonotype. This chain joins TRBV29-1 and TRBJ2-1; maybe TRBD2 (7 bases). Germline lookup yields CDR1 SQVTM and CDR2 ANQGSEA. V lost 3 bases and J 9 bases, leaving 21 bases between the germline ends. The CDR3 consists of 15 residues. The CDR3 sequence: CSVEGGALKVGEQFF. The CDR3 region has the DNA TGCAGCGTTGAGGGGGGGGCGTTGAAGGTTGGTGAGCAGTTCTTC.

J is TRBJ2-5 and V is TRBV7-2; no firm D call. CDR3 length: 14 residues. Germline V lookup: CDR1 SGHTA, CDR2 FQGNSA. Trimming cost V 2 bases and J 1 base, with 8 bases left between them. CDR3 sequence: CASSLQDSQETQYF. The CDR3 bases are TGTGCCAGCAGCTTACAGGATTCCCAAGAGACCCAGTACTTC.

The chain couples TRBV7-2 to TRBJ1-2; no clear D gene. Germline values: CDR1 SGHTA, CDR2 FQGNSA. The CDR3 consists of 14 residues. Trimming stripped 1 base from V and 2 bases from J, with 8 bases between. The CDR3 region is CASSLDGPNYGYTF. Written as DNA, the CDR3 is TGTGCCAGCAGCTTAGACGGACCAAACTATGGCTACACCTTC.

In this sample, this clonotype turned up a few times. The chain links TRBV21-1 to TRBJ2-1; TRBD2, the table's D call, was not compared with the DNA. TRBV21-1 is marked as a pseudogene. The CDR3 consists of 19 residues. The CDR3 loop reads CASSKVGTRRLAGGNEQFF. As DNA, the CDR3 is TGTGCCAGCAGCAAAGTGGGGACCCGAAGACTAGCGGGGGGTAATGAGCAGTTCTTC.

The chain recombines TRBV6-5 with TRBJ2-1; no definite D call. Germline V gene sequence: CDR1 MNHEY, CDR2 SVGAGI. This CDR3 is built from 17 residues. With 3 bases removed from V and 0 bases from J, the gap between germline ends came to 15 bases. This chain's CDR3 is CASSYAPGVSSYNEQFF. The CDR3 DNA is TGTGCCAGCAGTTATGCCCCCGGCGTTAGCTCCTACAATGAGCAGTTCTTC.

A few counts support this clonotype. The genes are TRBV4-3 and TRBJ2-7; no firm D call. Looked up from germline, CDR1 is LGHNA and CDR2 is YSLEER. Trimming removed 0 bases at V and 2 bases at J, with 11 bases between. CDR3 length: 15 amino acids. For the CDR3, the DNA is TGCGCCAGCAGCCAAGACCGGACGCCTCCCTACGAGCAGTACTTC. Its protein product is CASSQDRTPPYEQYF.

A few counts support this clonotype. The rearrangement joins TRBV20-1 to TRBJ2-3, with TRBD2 matching over 7 bases. Germline lookup yields CDR1 DFQATT and CDR2 SNEGSKA (reference sequence). J gave up 2 bases and V 0 bases, and 5 bases lay outside the gene matches. CDR3 size: 15 residues. The CDR3 DNA follows: TGCAGTGCTAGAGACCTTCGGGGGGTCACAGATACGCAGTATTTT. It translates to CSARDLRGVTDTQYF.

A single count supports this clonotype. This sequence joins TRBV6-2 or TRBV6-3 and TRBJ1-1; 9 bases fit TRBD1. V shed 2 bases, J shed 6 bases, and the junction held 4 bases outside the gene matches. Germline V gene sequence: CDR1 MNHEY, CDR2 SVGEGT. CDR3 length: 14 amino acids. As DNA, the CDR3 is TGTGCCAGCAGTTACCGGGACAGGGTCGCTGAAGCTTTCTTT. Translating gives CASSYRDRVAEAFF.

This sequence joins TRBV20-1 and TRBJ1-5, with D hard to call. V gave up 2 bases and J gave up 0 bases, with 8 bases separating them. The CDR3 runs to 14 residues. The germline CDR1 and CDR2 sequences are DFQATT and SNEGSKA (reference sequence). CDR3: CSARWRYSNQPQHF. The CDR3, as DNA: TGCAGTGCTAGATGGCGGTATAGCAATCAGCCCCAGCATTTT.

Of note for this clonotype: This may be a read error: a much more frequent sequence differs by one nucleotide. Written as DNA, the CDR3 is TGCAGTGCTCACGACGACACAGATACATACGGGCAGTACTTC. It specifies CSAHDDTDTYGQYF. The chain recombines TRBV20-1 with TRBJ2-4; the D is unclear. This CDR3 contains 14 residues. The germline gives CDR1 DFQATT, CDR2 SNEGSKA (reference sequence). Deletions cut 5 bases from V and 13 bases from J, with 24 bases between.

This clonotype occurred a few times. The chain uses TRBV6-5 and TRBJ1-2; D not certain. Germline V gene lookup returns CDR1 MNHEY and CDR2 SVGAGI. V gave up 0 bases and J gave up 4 bases, with 6 bases separating them. The CDR3 contains 13 residues. For the CDR3, the DNA is TGTGCCAGCAGTTACTCGATACTCTATGGCTACACCTTC. This sequence encodes CASSYSILYGYTF.

This clonotype was seen a handful of times. The gene calls are TRBV13 and TRBJ2-1; no reliable D call. The CDR3 sequence is 14 residues long. The germline V gene encodes CDR1 PRHDT and CDR2 FYEKMQ (reference sequence). V lost 4 bases and J lost 3, with 10 bases in between. CDR3 sequence reads: CASSSRWVYNEQFF. The CDR3 DNA reads as TGTGCCAGCAGCTCCAGGTGGGTCTACAATGAGCAGTTCTTC.